Detailed here is one T cell receptor beta chain. No antigen is known for it. Time point in this sample: cycle 4 day 1 (C4D1), after about 6 weeks of nivolumab. All patients relapsed after autologous stem cell transplantation, and brentuximab vedotin exposure varied. This CDR3 spans 14 amino acids. J gave up 8 bases and V 7 bases, and 10 bases lay outside the gene matches. Germline CDR1 reads SQVTM; CDR2 reads ANQGSEA. This specimen belongs to a study of PD-1 blockade in classical Hodgkin lymphoma. Findings of the study overall: Newly diagnosed patients were reported to exhibit reduced baseline TCR diversity relative to healthy donors.

Here immunoSEQ multiplex PCR was the method, and the copy in TCRdb shows in-frame clones only, minus some. The sample shows around 7,900 clones, about 80% of them seen only once. The source was peripheral blood mononuclear cells (PBMCs), collected before the fourth cycle of nivolumab. This chain joins TRBV29-1 and TRBJ1-4; TRBD1 matches at 10 bases. The receptor was isolated from a human donor with classical Hodgkin lymphoma. The CDR3 DNA reads TGCAGCGCTCTCGGACAGGGGGTGACCGAAAAACTGTTTTTT. Protein product: CSALGQGVTEKLFF.